The 20 T cell receptor beta chains below come from one sample, sequenced in a study of OX40 agonist ivuxolimab in advanced cancers. Libraries were prepared by immunoSEQ multiplex PCR; TCRdb keeps only in-frame clonotypes and omits some of them. The table includes more than 35,000 clones, over 60% detected once. This material consisted of CD4+ or CD8+ T cells sorted from blood, taken in a trial of the OX40 agonist ivuxolimab. These TCRs come from an adult with an advanced solid tumor such as melanoma, head and neck, liver or kidney cancer.

This clone was seen a single time. This rearrangement joins TRBV19 to TRBJ1-5; tentatively, D is TRBD1 (6 bases). CDR3 size: 15 residues. Germline CDR1 and CDR2: LNHDA and SQIVND (reference sequence). V was shortened by 0 bases and J by 6 bases, with 12 bases between the two germline ends. In DNA form, the CDR3 reads TGTGCCAGTAGTATAGACAGGGGTTATTTTCAGCCCCAGCATTTT. This gives the protein CASSIDRGYFQPQHF.

The V gene is TRBV9, the J gene TRBJ2-3; 8 positions match TRBD2. Germline V gives CDR1 SGDLS, CDR2 YYNGEE. The CDR3 has 16 amino acids. V dropped 5 bases and J dropped 1; count of bases not matched to a gene: 9. The CDR3 nucleotides are TGTGCCAGCAGTTCCACTAGCGGCCACGGCACAGATACGCAGTATTTT. Its translation is CASSSTSGHGTDTQYF. Based on the CDR3 plus reference TRBV9 and TRBJ2-3, the full variable domain is DSGVTQTPKHLITATGQRVTLRCSPRSGDLSVYWYQQSLDQGLQFLIQYYNGEERAKGNILERFSAQQFPDLHSELNLSSLELGDSALYFCASSSTSGHGTDTQYFGPGTRLTVL.

This chain uses TRBV11-1 with TRBJ2-7; 7 bases match TRBD1. The CDR3 has 16 amino acids. V lost 1 base, J lost 2 bases, and 8 bases stayed unmatched. CDR1 is SGHAT and CDR2 is FQDESV in the germline V gene (reference sequence). For the CDR3, the DNA is TGTGCCAGCAGCTTAGATCCGGACAGGTACCCCTACGAGCAGTACTTC. Its protein product is CASSLDPDRYPYEQYF.

The rearrangement joins TRBV5-4 to TRBJ2-5; 15 nucleotides match TRBD2. Germline trimming cut 4 bases from V and 2 bases from J; bases unmatched to any gene: 3. The CDR3 is 16 residues long. The germline gives CDR1 SGHNT, CDR2 YYREEE (reference sequence). The CDR3 loop is CASSPGLAGGQETQYF. CDR3 DNA sequence: TGTGCCAGCAGCCCGGGACTAGCGGGGGGACAAGAGACCCAGTACTTC.

The rearrangement uses TRBV27 and TRBJ2-3; no firm D call. Between the trimmed V and J ends, which lost 4 bases and 3 bases, there was a span of 11 bases. Germline V lookup: CDR1 MNHEY, CDR2 SMNVEV (reference sequence). This CDR3 spans 14 amino acids. This chain's CDR3 is CASSSRRATDTQYF. CDR3 coding DNA: TGTGCCAGCAGTTCCCGTCGGGCGACAGATACGCAGTATTTT.

The chain couples TRBV30 to TRBJ1-2, with TRBD1 as a possible D gene (6 bases). V was cut by 0 bases and J by 6 bases, with 14 bases left in between. CDR3 size: 14 residues. The germline gives CDR1 GTSNPN, CDR2 SVGIG (reference sequence). CDR3 sequence (DNA): TGTGCCTGGAGTGTAGATACAGGGTTAAATGGCTACACCTTC. Protein sequence: CAWSVDTGLNGYTF. The variable domain in full, with the rest retrieved from reference TRBV30 and TRBJ1-2, is SQTIHQWPATLVQPVGSPLSLECTVEGTSNPNLYWYRQAAGRGLQLLFYSVGIGQISSEVPQNLSASRPQDRQFILSSKKLLLSDSGFYLCAWSVDTGLNGYTFGSGTRLTVV.

This clone is classed as large. The J gene is TRBJ1-5, the V gene TRBV6-5, with 9 bases matching TRBD1. CDR3 length equals 15 residues. Unmatched junction bases numbered 7, after V lost 5 bases and J lost 5 bases. Germline CDR1 and CDR2: MNHEY and SVGAGI. CDR3 residues: CASSPDRGMHQPQHF. The DNA of the CDR3 is TGTGCCAGCAGTCCCGACAGGGGGATGCATCAGCCCCAGCATTTT.

The rearrangement uses TRBV10-2 and TRBJ1-1; no reliable D call. Germline CDR1 and CDR2: WSHSY and SAAADI. The CDR3 spans 12 residues. The V and J ends lost 7 bases and 8 bases respectively, with 14 bases between them. The CDR3 protein is CASTSGGLEAFF. CDR3 in DNA: TGCGCCAGCACATCTGGCGGGTTAGAAGCTTTCTTT.

This sequence joins TRBV29-1 and TRBJ1-1; 9 positions agree with TRBD1. The junction had 1 base not matched to a gene; V was cut back by 7 bases and J by 1 base. This CDR3 is 12 amino acids long. From germline, CDR1 is SQVTM and CDR2 ANQGSEA. The CDR3 coding sequence is TGCAGCGCGGACAGGGGGAACACTGAAGCTTTCTTT. Its translation is CSADRGNTEAFF. The full variable domain, rest sourced from reference TRBV29-1 and TRBJ1-1, is SAVISQKPSRDICQRGTSLTIQCQVDSQVTMMFWYRQQPGQSLTLIATANQGSEATYESGFVIDKFPISRPNLTFSTLTVSNMSPEDSSIYLCSADRGNTEAFFGQGTRLTVV.

This chain links TRBV6-1 with TRBJ1-5; 10 bases fit TRBD1. This CDR3 has 14 amino acids. Per the germline V gene, CDR1 is MNHNS and CDR2 is SASEGT. V lost 8 bases, J lost 4 bases, and 5 bases stayed unmatched. Here the CDR3 DNA reads TGTGCCAGCGTGGGACAGGGGAAAAATCAGCCCCAGCATTTT. It encodes CASVGQGKNQPQHF.

V gene TRBV7-2 combines with J gene TRBJ1-2; D remains ambiguous. Trimming pared 5 bases from V and 1 base from J, leaving 11 bases between. There are 14 residues in the CDR3. Germline V gene lookup returns CDR1 SGHTA and CDR2 FQGNSA. The CDR3 loop is CASSISQDNYGYTF. The CDR3 bases are TGTGCCAGCAGCATTTCACAAGATAACTATGGCTACACCTTC. Variable domain in full (rest from reference TRBV7-2 and TRBJ1-2): GAGVSQSPSNKVTEKGKDVELRCDPISGHTALYWYRQSLGQGLEFLIYFQGNSAPDKSGLPSDRFSAERTGGSVSTLTIQRTQQEDSAVYLCASSISQDNYGYTFGSGTRLTVV.

This sequence joins TRBV5-4 and TRBJ1-2; the D gene is possibly TRBD1 (6 bases). This CDR3 has 14 amino acids. Germline V gives CDR1 SGHNT, CDR2 YYREEE (reference sequence). Trimming cost V 2 bases and J 4 bases, with 12 bases left between them. In DNA form, the CDR3 reads TGTGCCAGCAGCTTCGGAGGGGGAGCCTATGGCTACACCTTC. This encodes CASSFGGGAYGYTF.

The chain couples TRBV29-1 to TRBJ2-2; 10 bases agree with TRBD1. V lost 7 bases, J lost 8 bases, and 10 bases stayed unmatched. CDR1 SQVTM and CDR2 ANQGSEA come from the germline V gene. There are 14 residues in the CDR3. The CDR3 sequence: CSASRPDRGGELFF. As DNA, the CDR3 is TGCAGCGCCTCTAGACCGGACAGGGGGGGGGAGCTGTTTTTT.

There are a few counts of this clone. The chain links TRBV14 to TRBJ1-1, with 8 nucleotides matching TRBD1. The CDR3 totals 16 residues. With V trimmed by 2 bases and J by 5 bases, 10 bases remained unmatched. Germline CDR1 reads SGHDN; CDR2 reads FVKESK. The CDR3 DNA reads TGTGCCAGCAGCCAATGGGGCAGGGGGCTGGTTACTGAAGCTTTCTTT. Translation gives CASSQWGRGLVTEAFF.

V usage is TRBV5-8 and J usage is TRBJ1-2, with TRBD1 as a possible D gene (6 bases). The CDR3 extends over 15 amino acids. Germline V gene data show CDR1 as SGHTS and CDR2 as YDEGEE. V dropped 2 bases and J dropped 0 bases, with 11 bases sitting between them. CDR3 sequence (DNA): TGTGCCAGCAGCTTCTGGGACAAACCTAACTATGGCTACACCTTC. Its protein is CASSFWDKPNYGYTF.

The chain uses TRBV27 and TRBJ1-1, with D uncertain. The V and J ends lost 3 bases and 0 bases respectively, with 8 bases between them. The CDR3 has 14 amino acids. Germline CDR1 and CDR2: MNHEY and SMNVEV (reference sequence). The CDR3 protein is CASSLGNLNTEAFF. CDR3 nucleotides: TGTGCCAGCAGTTTGGGGAACCTGAACACTGAAGCTTTCTTT.

CDR3 sequence reads: CASSIVSGATEAFF. The CDR3 DNA sequence: TGTGCCAGTAGTATAGTTTCCGGGGCCACTGAAGCTTTCTTT. The rearrangement links TRBV19 to TRBJ1-1; TRBD1 might be the D (5 bases). The V gene's germline CDR1 is LNHDA and CDR2 SQIVND (reference sequence). Trimming stripped 1 base from V and 4 bases from J, with 10 bases between. The CDR3 covers 14 residues.

V usage is TRBV7-2 and J usage is TRBJ2-7; D unclear. Trimming removed 5 bases at V and 2 bases at J, with 7 bases between. The V gene's germline CDR1 is SGHTA and CDR2 FQGNSA. The CDR3 runs to 12 residues. DNA for the CDR3: TGTGCCAGCAGCCCCAATCCCTACGAGCAGTACGTC. The encoded protein is CASSPNPYEQYV.

The V and J genes are TRBV30 and TRBJ2-1; D might be TRBD1 or TRBD2, each matching 6 bases. V was trimmed by 8 bases and J by 9 bases, leaving 11 bases between them. Germline loops: CDR1 GTSNPN, CDR2 SVGIG (reference sequence). The CDR3 has 10 amino acids. In DNA form, the CDR3 reads TGTGCCGGAGGGGGTGGTGAGCAGTTCTTC. Translated: CAGGGGEQFF.

The chain's CDR3 is CASSIGYSVSYNEQFF. The CDR3 DNA sequence: TGTGCCAGTAGTATAGGGTATAGCGTCTCCTACAATGAGCAGTTCTTC. The chain carries TRBV19 and TRBJ2-1; weak D call: TRBD2 (5 bases). CDR3 size: 16 residues. Germline loops: CDR1 LNHDA, CDR2 SQIVND (reference sequence). V was pared by 1 base and J by 0 bases, with 10 bases between.